The 3 T cell receptor beta chains given below trace back to one sample, sequenced in a study of graft-versus-host responses after intestinal transplantation. There were approximately 200,000 CFSE-labeled responder cells plated together with approximately 200,000 irradiated, violet-dye-labeled stimulator cells. This table comes from immunoSEQ multiplex PCR, and its TCRdb copy is limited to in-frame clones, with some not included. The profile shows about 21,000 clones, 30% to 40% of them singletons. Material: alloreactive CD8+ T cells from a mixed lymphocyte reaction culture, obtained before intestinal transplant. Subset here: CFSE-low proliferating T cells sorted from approximately 6-day pre-transplant mixed lymphocyte reaction (GvH or HvG direction). The receptor set was obtained from a human patient who received an intestinal transplant.

This clone has only a few counts. The genes are TRBV6-6 and TRBJ2-7, with D perhaps TRBD2 (5 bases). The CDR3 loop spans 12 amino acids. V lost 6 bases and J lost 1, with 7 bases in between. CDR1 is MNHNY, CDR2 SVGAGI, per germline (reference sequence). Written as DNA, the CDR3 is TGTGCCAGCAGGACGGGGTCCTACGAGCAGTACTTC. Translation: CASRTGSYEQYF.

This clone counts as medium-sized. The V call is TRBV2, the J call TRBJ2-1; the D gene is possibly TRBD2 (6 bases). The V end was cut by 3 bases, the J end by 4 bases, with 10 bases between. The CDR3 has 14 amino acids. Germline CDR1 is SNHLY and CDR2 is FYNNEI. The CDR3: CASSDPGAYNEQFF. The CDR3 bases are TGTGCCAGCAGTGATCCGGGAGCATACAATGAGCAGTTCTTC.

The chain has TRBV6-6 and TRBJ1-2; D ambiguous. Trimming removed 4 bases at V and 6 bases at J, with 18 bases between. The V gene's germline CDR1 is MNHNY and CDR2 SVGAGI (reference sequence). CDR3 length: 15 residues. The CDR3 protein is CASSFLMSRRNGYTF. CDR3 nucleotide sequence: TGTGCCAGCAGTTTCTTAATGTCCCGAAGGAATGGCTACACCTTC.